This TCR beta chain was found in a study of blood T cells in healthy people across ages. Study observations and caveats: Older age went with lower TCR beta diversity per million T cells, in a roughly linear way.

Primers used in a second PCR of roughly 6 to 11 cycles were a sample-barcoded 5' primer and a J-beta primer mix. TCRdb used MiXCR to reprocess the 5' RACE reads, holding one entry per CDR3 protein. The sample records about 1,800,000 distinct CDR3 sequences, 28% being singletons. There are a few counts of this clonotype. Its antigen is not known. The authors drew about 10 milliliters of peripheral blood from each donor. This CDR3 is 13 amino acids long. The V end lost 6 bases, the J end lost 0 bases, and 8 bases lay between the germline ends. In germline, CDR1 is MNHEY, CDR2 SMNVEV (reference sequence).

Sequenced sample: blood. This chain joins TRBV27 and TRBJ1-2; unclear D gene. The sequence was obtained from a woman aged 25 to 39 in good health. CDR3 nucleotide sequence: TGTGCCAGCAGACCTGACACTAACTATGGCTACACCTTC. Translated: CASRPDTNYGYTF.